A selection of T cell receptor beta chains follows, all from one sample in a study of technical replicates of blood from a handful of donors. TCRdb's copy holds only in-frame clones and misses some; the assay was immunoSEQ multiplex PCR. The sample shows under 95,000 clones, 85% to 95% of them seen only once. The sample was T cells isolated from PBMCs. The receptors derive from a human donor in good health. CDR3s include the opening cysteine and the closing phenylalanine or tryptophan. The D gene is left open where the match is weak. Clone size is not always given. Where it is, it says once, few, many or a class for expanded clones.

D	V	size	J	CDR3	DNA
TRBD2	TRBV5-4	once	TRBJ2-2	CASSLGVASGRAGELFF	TGTGCCAGCAGCTTGGGTGTAGCTAGCGGGAGGGCCGGGGAGCTGTTTTTT
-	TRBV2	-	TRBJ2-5	CASSSLGTQYF	TGTGCCAGCAGTTCCCTAGGGACCCAGTACTTC
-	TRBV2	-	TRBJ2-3	CASSEGAIGTQYF	TGTGCCAGCAGTGAGGGGGCGATAGGTACGCAGTATTTT
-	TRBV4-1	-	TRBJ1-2	CASSQYAQDGYTF	TGCGCCAGCAGCCAGTATGCCCAGGATGGCTACACCTTC
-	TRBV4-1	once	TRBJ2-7	CASSQGPRVPYEQYF	TGCGCCAGCAGCCAAGGTCCGAGGGTTCCCTACGAGCAGTACTTC
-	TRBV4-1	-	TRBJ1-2	CASSPRSGTQNGYTF	TGCGCCAGCAGCCCGCGGTCCGGGACACAGAATGGCTACACCTTC
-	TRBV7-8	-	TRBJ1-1	CASSLGDKNTEAFF	TGTGCCAGCAGCTTAGGGGACAAGAACACTGAAGCTTTCTTT
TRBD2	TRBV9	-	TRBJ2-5	CASSVDPGLAVETQYF	TGTGCCAGCAGCGTAGACCCAGGACTAGCCGTGGAGACCCAGTACTTC
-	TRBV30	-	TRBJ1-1	CAWSMANTEAFF	TGTGCCTGGAGTATGGCGAACACTGAAGCTTTCTTT
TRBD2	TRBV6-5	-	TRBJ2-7	CASSYTSGSYEQYF	TGTGCCAGCAGTTACACTAGCGGGAGCTACGAGCAGTACTTC
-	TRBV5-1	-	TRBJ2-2	CASSWVTGYDTGELFF	TGCGCCAGCAGCTGGGTTACAGGGTACGACACCGGGGAGCTGTTTTTT
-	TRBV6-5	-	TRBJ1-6	CASSYGTANSPLHF	TGTGCCAGCAGTTACGGGACTGCCAATTCACCCCTCCACTTT
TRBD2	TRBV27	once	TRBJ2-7	CASSLRTSGTYSSSYEQYF	TGTGCCAGCAGTTTAAGGACTAGCGGAACCTACTCGAGCTCCTACGAGCAGTACTTC
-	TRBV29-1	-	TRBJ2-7	CSVVDSPLDYEQYF	TGCAGCGTTGTTGACTCTCCTTTAGATTACGAGCAGTACTTC
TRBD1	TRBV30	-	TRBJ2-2	CAWSTQTRQGPNTGELFF	TGTGCCTGGAGTACCCAGACTCGACAGGGACCGAACACCGGGGAGCTGTTTTTT
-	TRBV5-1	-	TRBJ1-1	CASAPGAQNTEAFF	TGCGCCAGCGCCCCAGGGGCCCAAAACACTGAAGCTTTCTTT
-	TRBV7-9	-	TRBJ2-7	CASSPRDFYEQYF	TGTGCCAGCAGCCCACGGGACTTCTACGAGCAGTACTTC
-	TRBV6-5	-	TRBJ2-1	CASSYDAGADGEQFF	TGTGCCAGCAGTTACGATGCGGGGGCCGATGGTGAGCAGTTCTTC
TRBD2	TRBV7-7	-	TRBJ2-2	CASSSLAGGPSGELFF	TGTGCCAGCAGCTCTCTAGCGGGAGGCCCCTCCGGGGAGCTGTTTTTT
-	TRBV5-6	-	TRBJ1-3	CASSLRQVGNTIYF	TGTGCCAGCAGCTTGAGGCAGGTTGGAAACACCATATATTTT
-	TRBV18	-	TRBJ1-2	CASSQRQDTIYGYTF	TGTGCCAGCTCCCAGAGACAGGACACGATCTATGGCTACACCTTC
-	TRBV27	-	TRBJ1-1	CASRLREVGTEAFF	TGTGCCAGCCGACTTAGGGAGGTTGGCACTGAAGCTTTCTTT
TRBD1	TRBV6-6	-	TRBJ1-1	CASSYSPGQRNTEAFF	TGTGCCAGCAGTTACTCGCCGGGACAGAGGAACACTGAAGCTTTCTTT
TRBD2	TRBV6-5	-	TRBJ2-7	CASSYAAGGPYEQYF	TGTGCCAGCAGTTACGCGGCGGGAGGGCCCTACGAGCAGTACTTC
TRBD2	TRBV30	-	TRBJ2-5	CAWSVLAGEETQYF	TGTGCCTGGAGTGTTCTAGCGGGGGAAGAGACCCAGTACTTC
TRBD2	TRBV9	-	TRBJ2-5	CASSVAGGGPVGTQYF	TGTGCCAGCAGCGTAGCCGGCGGGGGGCCCGTAGGGACCCAGTACTTC
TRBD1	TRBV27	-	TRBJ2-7	CASSGGGDRGYYEQYF	TGTGCCAGCAGCGGGGGTGGGGACAGGGGCTACTACGAGCAGTACTTC
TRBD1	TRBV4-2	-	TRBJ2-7	CASSQDHGTGDEQYF	TGTGCCAGCAGCCAAGATCATGGGACAGGGGACGAGCAGTACTTC
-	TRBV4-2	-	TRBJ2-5	CASSPLSGETQYF	TGTGCCAGCAGCCCCCTCTCGGGGGAGACCCAGTACTTC
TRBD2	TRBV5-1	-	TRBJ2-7	CASSLGRGAGEQYF	TGCGCCAGCAGCTTGGGGCGGGGGGCTGGCGAGCAGTACTTC
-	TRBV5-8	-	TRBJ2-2	CASSFGTGELFF	TGTGCCAGCAGCTTCGGGACCGGGGAGCTGTTTTTT
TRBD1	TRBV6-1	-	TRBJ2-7	CASSELGTEVIRYEQYF	TGTGCCAGCAGTGAATTGGGGACAGAGGTTATACGATACGAGCAGTACTTC
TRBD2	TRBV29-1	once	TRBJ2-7	CSELAGDYEQYF	TGCAGCGAACTAGCGGGGGACTACGAGCAGTACTTC
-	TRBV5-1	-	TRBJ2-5	CASSDRGETQYF	TGCGCCAGCAGCGACCGAGGGGAGACCCAGTACTTC
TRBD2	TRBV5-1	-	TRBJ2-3	CASSLPQRGDTQYF	TGCGCCAGCAGCCTCCCCCAGCGGGGCGATACGCAGTATTTT
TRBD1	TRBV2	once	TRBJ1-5	CASEGTGGGQPQHF	TGTGCCAGCGAAGGGACAGGGGGAGGGCAGCCCCAGCATTTT
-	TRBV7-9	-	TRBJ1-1	CASSLGREVTEAFF	TGTGCCAGCAGCTTGGGCAGGGAGGTCACTGAAGCTTTCTTT
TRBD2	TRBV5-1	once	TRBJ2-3	CASSSRTSHSTDTQYF	TGCGCCAGCAGCTCCCGGACTAGCCATAGCACAGATACGCAGTATTTT
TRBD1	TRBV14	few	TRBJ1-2	CASSSGQTYGYTF	TGTGCCAGCAGCTCGGGACAGACCTATGGCTACACCTTC
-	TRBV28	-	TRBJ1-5	CASSPELLSDNQPQHF	TGTGCCAGCAGCCCGGAGCTTTTGAGTGACAATCAGCCCCAGCATTTT
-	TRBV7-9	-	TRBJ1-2	CASSFSSANYGYTF	TGTGCCAGCAGCTTTTCTTCGGCTAACTATGGCTACACCTTC
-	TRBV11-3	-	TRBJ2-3	CASSGGSGTDTQYF	TGTGCCAGCAGCGGAGGCTCTGGCACAGATACGCAGTATTTT
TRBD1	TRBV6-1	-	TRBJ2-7	CASSELGQGPYEQYF	TGTGCCAGCAGTGAACTCGGACAGGGACCCTACGAGCAGTACTTC
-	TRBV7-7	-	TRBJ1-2	CASSPLVGDKHRGYTF	TGTGCTAGCAGCCCACTAGTGGGGGACAAGCATAGAGGCTACACCTTC
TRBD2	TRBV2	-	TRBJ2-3	CASSGTSGITDTQYF	TGTGCCAGCAGTGGTACTAGCGGGATAACAGATACGCAGTATTTT
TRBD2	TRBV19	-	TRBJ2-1	CASSRSAGVRYYNEQFF	TGTGCCAGTAGTCGGTCAGCGGGGGTCCGGTACTACAATGAGCAGTTCTTC
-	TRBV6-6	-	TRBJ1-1	CASSLEAMNTEAFF	TGTGCCAGCAGCCTAGAGGCGATGAACACTGAAGCTTTCTTT
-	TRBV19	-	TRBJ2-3	CASSIVPQGKTQYF	TGTGCCAGTAGTATAGTACCCCAGGGGAAGACGCAGTATTTT
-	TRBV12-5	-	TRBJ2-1	CASGLVLGRGWAHNEQFF	TGTGCTAGTGGTTTGGTACTAGGGCGGGGTTGGGCCCACAATGAGCAGTTCTTC
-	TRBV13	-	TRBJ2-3	CASSLGGGGGDTQYF	TGTGCCAGCAGCTTAGGTGGAGGTGGGGGCGATACGCAGTATTTT
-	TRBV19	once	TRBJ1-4	CASSIVPVGLNEKLFF	TGTGCCAGTAGTATAGTCCCGGTGGGCCTTAATGAAAAACTGTTTTTT
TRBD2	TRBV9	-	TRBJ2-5	CASSVAGSRGSQETQYF	TGTGCCAGCAGCGTAGCGGGATCGCGGGGGAGCCAAGAGACCCAGTACTTC
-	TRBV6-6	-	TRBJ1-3	CASSYSTLVDTIYF	TGTGCCAGCAGTTACTCGACATTAGTGGACACCATATATTTT
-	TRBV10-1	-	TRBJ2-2	CASSDAGNTGELFF	TGCGCCAGCAGTGATGCGGGGAACACCGGGGAGCTGTTTTTT
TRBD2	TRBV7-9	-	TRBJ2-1	CASSSRLAGVNEQFF	TGTGCCAGCAGCTCGAGACTAGCGGGAGTCAATGAGCAGTTCTTC
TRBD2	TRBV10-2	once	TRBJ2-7	CASSLGSSGRPLSYEQYF	TGCGCCAGCAGCCTCGGATCTAGCGGGAGGCCCCTCTCCTACGAGCAGTACTTC
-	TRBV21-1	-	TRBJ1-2	CASSTVGGRDYGYTF	TGTGCCAGCAGCACCGTGGGGGGGCGCGACTATGGCTACACCTTC